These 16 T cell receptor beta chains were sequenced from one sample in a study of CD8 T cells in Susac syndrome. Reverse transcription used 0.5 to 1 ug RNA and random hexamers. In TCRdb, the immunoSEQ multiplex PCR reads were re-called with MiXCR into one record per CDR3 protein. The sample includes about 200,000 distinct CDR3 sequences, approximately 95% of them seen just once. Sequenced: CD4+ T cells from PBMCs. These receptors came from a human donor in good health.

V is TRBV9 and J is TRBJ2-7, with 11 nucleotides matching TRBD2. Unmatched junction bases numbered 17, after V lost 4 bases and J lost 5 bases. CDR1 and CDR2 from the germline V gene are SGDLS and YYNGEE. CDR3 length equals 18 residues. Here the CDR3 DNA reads TGTGCCAGCAGCCCCCCGAGAGGGACTAGCGGACCTTCGGACGAGCAGTACGTC. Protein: CASSPPRGTSGPSDEQYV.

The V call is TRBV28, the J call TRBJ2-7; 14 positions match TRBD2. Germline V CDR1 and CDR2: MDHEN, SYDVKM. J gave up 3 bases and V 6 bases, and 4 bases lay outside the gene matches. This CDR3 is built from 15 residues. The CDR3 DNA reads TGTGCCAGCAGCGAGGGACTAGCGGGGGACTACGAGCAGTACGTC. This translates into CASSEGLAGDYEQYV.

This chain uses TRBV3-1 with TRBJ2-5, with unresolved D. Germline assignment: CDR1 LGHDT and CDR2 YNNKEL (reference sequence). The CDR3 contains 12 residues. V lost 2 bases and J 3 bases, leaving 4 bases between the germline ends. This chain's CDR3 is CASSQREETQYF. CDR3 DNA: TGTGCCAGCAGCCAAAGGGAAGAGACCCAGTACTTC.

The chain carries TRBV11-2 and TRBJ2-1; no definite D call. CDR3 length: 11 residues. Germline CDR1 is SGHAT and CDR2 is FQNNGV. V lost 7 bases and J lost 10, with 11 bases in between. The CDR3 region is CASTTRSEQFF. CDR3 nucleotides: TGTGCCAGCACAACTCGGTCCGAGCAGTTCTTC.

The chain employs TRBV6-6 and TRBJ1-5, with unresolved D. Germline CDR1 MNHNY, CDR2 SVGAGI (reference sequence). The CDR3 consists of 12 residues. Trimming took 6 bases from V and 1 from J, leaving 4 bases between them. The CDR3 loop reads CASRVSNQPQHF. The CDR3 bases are TGTGCCAGCAGGGTCAGCAATCAGCCCCAGCATTTT.

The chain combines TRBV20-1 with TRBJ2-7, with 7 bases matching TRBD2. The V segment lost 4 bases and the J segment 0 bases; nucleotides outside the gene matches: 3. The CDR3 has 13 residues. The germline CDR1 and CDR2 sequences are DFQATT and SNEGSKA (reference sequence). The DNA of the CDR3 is TGCAGTGCTAAACGGGAGGCCTCCTACGAGCAGTACGTC. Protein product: CSAKREASYEQYV.

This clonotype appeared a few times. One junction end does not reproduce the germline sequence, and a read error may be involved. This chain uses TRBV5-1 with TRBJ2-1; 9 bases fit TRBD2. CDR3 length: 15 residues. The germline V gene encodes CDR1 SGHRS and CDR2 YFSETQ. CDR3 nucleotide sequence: TGTGCCAGCAGCTTGAGGCTAGCGGGGTACAATGAGCAGTTCTTC. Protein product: CASSLRLAGYNEQFF.

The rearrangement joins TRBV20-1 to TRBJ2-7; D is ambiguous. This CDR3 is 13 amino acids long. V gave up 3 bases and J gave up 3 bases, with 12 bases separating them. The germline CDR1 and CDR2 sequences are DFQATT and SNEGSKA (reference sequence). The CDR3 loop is CSASALRNYEQYF. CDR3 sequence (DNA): TGCAGTGCTAGTGCTCTACGGAACTACGAGCAGTACTTC.

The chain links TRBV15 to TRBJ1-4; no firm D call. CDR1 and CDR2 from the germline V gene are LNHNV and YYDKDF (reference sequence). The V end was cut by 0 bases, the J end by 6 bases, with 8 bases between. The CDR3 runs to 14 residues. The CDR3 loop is CATSRDRAHEKLFF. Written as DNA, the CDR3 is TGTGCCACCAGCAGAGATAGGGCTCATGAAAAACTGTTTTTT. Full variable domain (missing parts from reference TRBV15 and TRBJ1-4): DAMVIQNPRYQVTQFGKPVTLSCSQTLNHNVMYWYQQKSSQAPKLLFHYYDKDFNNEADTPDNFQSRRPNTSFCFLDIRSPGLGDTAMYLCATSRDRAHEKLFFGSGTQLSVL.

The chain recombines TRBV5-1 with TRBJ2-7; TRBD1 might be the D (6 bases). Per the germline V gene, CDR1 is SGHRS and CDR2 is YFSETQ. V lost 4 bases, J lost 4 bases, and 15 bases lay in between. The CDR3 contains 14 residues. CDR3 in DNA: TGCGCCAGCAGCCCGCCGGGACACCTTTACGAGCAGTACGTC. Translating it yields CASSPPGHLYEQYV.

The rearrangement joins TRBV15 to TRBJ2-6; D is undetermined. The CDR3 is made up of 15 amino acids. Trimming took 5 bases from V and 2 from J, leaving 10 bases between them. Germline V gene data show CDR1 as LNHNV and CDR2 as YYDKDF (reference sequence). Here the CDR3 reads CATSHYWAGANVLTF. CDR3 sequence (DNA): TGTGCCACCAGCCACTACTGGGCTGGGGCCAACGTCCTGACTTTC.

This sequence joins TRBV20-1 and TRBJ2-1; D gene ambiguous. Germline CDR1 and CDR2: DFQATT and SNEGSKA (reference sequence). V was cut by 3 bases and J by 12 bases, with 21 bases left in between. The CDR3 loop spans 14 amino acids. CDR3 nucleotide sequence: TGCAGTGCTAGCCGACCACCTATAGAAATTGGGCAGTTCTTC. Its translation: CSASRPPIEIGQFF.

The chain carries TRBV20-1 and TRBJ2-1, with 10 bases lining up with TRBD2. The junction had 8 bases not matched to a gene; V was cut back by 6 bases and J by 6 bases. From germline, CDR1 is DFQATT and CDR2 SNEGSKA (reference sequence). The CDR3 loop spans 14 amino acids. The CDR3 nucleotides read TGCAGTGCCCAAGCGGGAGGGCATGGCAATGAGCAGTTCTTC. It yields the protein CSAQAGGHGNEQFF.

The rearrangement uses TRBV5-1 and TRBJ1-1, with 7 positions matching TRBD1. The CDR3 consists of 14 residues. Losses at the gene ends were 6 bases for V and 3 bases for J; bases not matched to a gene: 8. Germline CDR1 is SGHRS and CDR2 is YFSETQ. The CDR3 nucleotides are TGCGCCAGCACAAATCACAGGGGAGACACTGAAGCTTTCTTT. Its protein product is CASTNHRGDTEAFF.

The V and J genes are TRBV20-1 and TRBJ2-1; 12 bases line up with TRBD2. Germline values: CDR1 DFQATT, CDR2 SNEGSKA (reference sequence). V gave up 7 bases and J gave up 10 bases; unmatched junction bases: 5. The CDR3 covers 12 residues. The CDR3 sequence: CSGLAGGREQFF. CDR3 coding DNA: TGCAGTGGGCTAGCGGGAGGGCGGGAGCAGTTCTTC.

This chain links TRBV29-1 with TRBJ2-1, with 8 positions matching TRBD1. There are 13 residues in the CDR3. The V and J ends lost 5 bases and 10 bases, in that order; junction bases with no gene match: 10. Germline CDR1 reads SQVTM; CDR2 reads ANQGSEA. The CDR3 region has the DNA TGCAGCGTTTTTGGGCAGGGGGCCGGAGAGCAGTTCTTC. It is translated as CSVFGQGAGEQFF.